The 29 T cell receptor beta chains reported below all come from one sample, sequenced in a study of post-analysis software for immune sequencing data. What these receptors recognize is not known. Study-level findings and limits: Roughly five TRBV segments appeared more often in patients than in controls, and TRBV5-6, TRBV5-1 and TRBV20-1 were among these.

Unique molecular identifiers were present in the TCR beta cDNA libraries. Using its own MiXCR run on the PCR reads, TCRdb lists one record per CDR3 protein. The data contain 700,000 to 900,000 distinct CDR3 sequences, around 46% of them seen just once; the ten biggest clones take up roughly 4.5%. Sequences were obtained from blood. These receptors were collected from a girl between 10 and 17 years old with multiple sclerosis.

The chain uses TRBV28 and TRBJ2-2, with D possibly being TRBD2 (6 bases). CDR3 length equals 14 residues. The V gene's germline CDR1 is MDHEN and CDR2 SYDVKM. Trimming pared 3 bases from V and 4 bases from J, leaving 9 bases between. The CDR3 is CASSLAGGTGELFF. CDR3 bases: TGTGCCAGCAGTTTGGCCGGGGGCACCGGGGAGCTGTTTTTT.

The chain is built from TRBV29-1 and TRBJ2-5; 9 bases map to TRBD2. The CDR3 contains 14 residues. Germline trimming cut 6 bases from V and 5 bases from J; bases unmatched to any gene: 10. CDR1 is SQVTM and CDR2 is ANQGSEA in the germline V gene. The CDR3 region has the DNA TGCAGCGTGTGGACTAGCGCAAACTGGGAGACCCAGTACTTC. Translation: CSVWTSANWETQYF.

This chain joins TRBV15 and TRBJ2-1; 9 nucleotides line up with TRBD2. Trimming took 7 bases from V and 9 from J; bases not matched to a gene: 4. The CDR3 contains 12 residues. Germline V gives CDR1 LNHNV, CDR2 YYDKDF (reference sequence). The DNA for the CDR3 is TGTGCCACCACCTTAGCGGGGGTTGAGCAGTTCTTC. This gives the protein CATTLAGVEQFF.

This chain joins TRBV28 and TRBJ2-7, with a weak D call TRBD1 (5 bases). Trimming stripped 5 bases from V and 1 base from J, with 15 bases between. The CDR3 runs 15 residues. The germline V gene has CDR1 MDHEN and CDR2 SYDVKM. The CDR3 DNA sequence: TGTGCCAGCAGTCCCCCCCTACAGGATTCCTACGAGCAGTACTTC. Its protein product is CASSPPLQDSYEQYF.

Concerning this clonotype itself: One end of the junction is discordant with germline, which a read error may explain. V is TRBV15 and J is TRBJ2-3; TRBD1 matches 9 bases. The CDR3 covers 15 residues. The V gene's germline CDR1 is LNHNV and CDR2 YYDKDF (reference sequence). CDR3 DNA: TGTGCCGCCAGCAGTAACAGGGGGCCCACAGATACGCAGTATTTT. Protein sequence: CAASSNRGPTDTQYF.

This clonotype was seen only a few times. The chain employs TRBV28 and TRBJ2-7; D is unclear. The germline V gene encodes CDR1 MDHEN and CDR2 SYDVKM. CDR3 length: 13 residues. The V and J ends lost 3 bases and 1 base respectively, with 7 bases between them. CDR3 DNA: TGTGCCAGCAGTTTCCCCCAATCCTACGAGCAGTACTTC. It is translated as CASSFPQSYEQYF.

The J gene is TRBJ2-1, the V gene TRBV7-8; 8 bases agree with TRBD2. Unmatched junction bases numbered 5, after V lost 4 bases and J lost 3 bases. CDR3 length: 15 residues. The germline V gene encodes CDR1 SGHVS and CDR2 FQNEAQ. The CDR3 is CASSWTSWYYNEQFF. The CDR3 bases are TGTGCCAGCAGCTGGACTAGCTGGTACTACAATGAGCAGTTCTTC.

This chain joins TRBV12-3 or TRBV12-4 and TRBJ2-4; D remains ambiguous. The J call may be incorrect, as the DNA end agrees better with TRBJ2-7. CDR3 length: 14 residues. The CDR3 loop is CASSLVGISHEQYF. The DNA of the CDR3 is TGTGCCAGCAGTTTAGTTGGGATTTCCCACGAGCAGTACTTC.

The chain carries TRBV15 and TRBJ2-5; 7 bases map to TRBD2. The DNA end lines up better with TRBJ2-7; the J call may be wrong. Germline V gene lookup returns CDR1 LNHNV and CDR2 YYDKDF (reference sequence). CDR3 size: 15 residues. The CDR3 loop is CATSRDPAGADEQYF. The CDR3 DNA reads as TGTGCCACCAGCAGAGATCCCGCGGGAGCTGACGAGCAGTACTTC.

V usage is TRBV5-1 and J usage is TRBJ2-5, with D possibly being TRBD2 (6 bases). V was shortened by 3 bases and J by 1 base, with 22 bases between the two germline ends. Germline CDR1 reads SGHRS; CDR2 reads YFSETQ. This CDR3 is built from 18 residues. The CDR3 reads CASSSKRGTPGPQETQYF. The CDR3 DNA follows: TGCGCCAGCAGCTCTAAACGGGGGACTCCGGGACCCCAAGAGACCCAGTACTTC.

This clonotype was seen only once. This chain links TRBV29-1 with TRBJ2-7, with 11 bases that match TRBD2. The CDR3 loop spans 13 amino acids. Germline CDR1 and CDR2: SQVTM and ANQGSEA. The J segment lost 2 bases and the V segment lost 4 bases, leaving 1 base of the junction unmatched. CDR3 DNA sequence: TGCAGCGTTGTTAGCGGGAGGGCCTACGAGCAGTACTTC. This codes for CSVVSGRAYEQYF.

The genes are TRBV7-3 and TRBJ2-1; the match to TRBD2 covers 11 bases. The CDR3 is made up of 17 amino acids. The germline V gene encodes CDR1 SGHTA and CDR2 FQGTGA. Trimming removed 6 bases from V and 1 base from J; junction bases left unmatched: 8. Here the CDR3 DNA reads TGTGCCAGCAGGCCTACTAGCGGGAGTAAGTCCTACAATGAGCAGTTCTTC. This gives the protein CASRPTSGSKSYNEQFF.

This clonotype occurred a few times. V and J are TRBV7-9 and TRBJ2-5; D gene ambiguous. CDR1 SEHNR and CDR2 FQNEAQ come from the germline V gene (reference sequence). Between the trimmed V and J ends, which lost 7 bases and 2 bases, there was a span of 14 bases. There are 14 residues in the CDR3. The chain's CDR3 is CASTDWRIQETQYF. The CDR3 bases are TGTGCCAGCACCGACTGGCGGATACAAGAGACCCAGTACTTC.

This clonotype appeared a few times. This chain uses TRBV5-5 with TRBJ2-5; D might be TRBD2 (6 bases). The germline V and J ends were trimmed by 7 bases and 5 bases, with 12 bases remaining between them. Germline V CDR1 and CDR2: SGHKS, YYEKEE (reference sequence). This CDR3 contains 12 residues. CDR3 bases: TGTGCCAGCGTCGGGGGATGGGAGACCCAGTACTTC. This gives the protein CASVGGWETQYF. Full variable domain (outside the CDR3, taken from reference TRBV5-5 and TRBJ2-5): DAGVTQSPTHLIKTRGQQVTLRCSPISGHKSVSWYQQVLGQGPQFIFQYYEKEERGRGNFPDRFSARQFPNYSSELNVNALLLGDSALYLCASVGGWETQYFGPGTRLLVL.

The chain joins TRBV29-1 to TRBJ2-7; TRBD2 aligns across 13 bases. This CDR3 contains 13 residues. Germline V gene data show CDR1 as SQVTM and CDR2 as ANQGSEA. Trimming removed 6 bases from V and 4 bases from J; junction bases left unmatched: 3. The CDR3 loop is CSVRTSGGYEQYF. CDR3 sequence (DNA): TGCAGCGTCCGGACTAGCGGGGGTTACGAGCAGTACTTC.

This clonotype was seen a handful of times. The J gene is TRBJ2-7, the V gene TRBV7-9; 7 bases align to TRBD2. V shed 1 base, J shed 5 bases, and the junction held 5 bases outside the gene matches. Looked up from germline, CDR1 is SEHNR and CDR2 is FQNEAQ (reference sequence). This CDR3 is built from 14 residues. The CDR3 sequence: CASSLGDYFDEQYF. In nucleotides, the CDR3 is TGTGCCAGCAGCTTAGGGGACTATTTTGACGAGCAGTACTTC.

This chain links TRBV11-2 with TRBJ1-2, with a weak D call TRBD1 (6 bases). V dropped 6 bases and J dropped 1 base, with 15 bases sitting between them. CDR1 is SGHAT, CDR2 FQNNGV, per germline. CDR3 length equals 15 residues. The CDR3 region is CASRRLGGDNYGYTF. The CDR3 region has the DNA TGTGCCAGCAGAAGATTAGGGGGTGATAACTATGGCTACACCTTC.

A few counts support this clonotype. The chain couples TRBV7-8 to TRBJ2-7, with a weak D call TRBD1 (6 bases). Germline loops: CDR1 SGHVS, CDR2 FQNEAQ. Trimming shortened V by 1 base and J by 0 bases, and 7 bases separated the two germline ends. The CDR3 has 14 amino acids. CDR3 residues: CASSLDRASYEQYF. In DNA, the CDR3 is TGTGCCAGCAGCTTAGACAGGGCCTCCTACGAGCAGTACTTC.

This clonotype has just a few counts. V is TRBV12-3 or TRBV12-4 and J is TRBJ2-7; D is possibly TRBD2 (5 bases). The germline V and J ends were trimmed by 6 bases and 0 bases, with 15 bases remaining between them. The CDR3 has 15 residues. CDR3 in DNA: TGTGCCAGCAGCTCCCGGGGAACCTTCTCCTACGAGCAGTACTTC. It specifies CASSSRGTFSYEQYF.

This clonotype was picked up a small number of times. J is TRBJ2-7 and V is TRBV28, with D perhaps matching TRBD2 (6 bases). The germline gives CDR1 MDHEN, CDR2 SYDVKM. This CDR3 is 19 amino acids long. Trimming pared 5 bases from V and 0 bases from J, leaving 26 bases between. CDR3 sequence (DNA): TGTGCCAGCAGTGGAGCTGGACTACGGGGTGGGGAAAGCTCCTACGAGCAGTACTTC. Residues: CASSGAGLRGGESSYEQYF.

The chain carries TRBV6-6 and TRBJ2-3; the match to TRBD2 covers 7 bases. The germline V gene has CDR1 MNHNY and CDR2 SVGAGI (reference sequence). This CDR3 region has 15 residues. V gave up 0 bases and J gave up 2 bases; unmatched junction bases: 2. CDR3 coding DNA: TGTGCCAGCAGTTACTCGGCGGGGGACACAGATACGCAGTATTTT. This codes for CASSYSAGDTDTQYF.

This chain connects TRBV27 to TRBJ2-3; no clear D gene. This CDR3 has 18 residues. The ends were cut back, 0 bases at V and 1 base at J, with 17 bases in the middle. In germline, CDR1 is MNHEY, CDR2 SMNVEV (reference sequence). Here the CDR3 DNA reads TGTGCCAGCAGTTTATCCCTCCTGCGGCCTGGGGGCACAGATACGCAGTATTTT. This translates into CASSLSLLRPGGTDTQYF.

The V and J genes are TRBV6-1 and TRBJ2-1; D possibly uses TRBD1 or TRBD2 (5 bases each). CDR1 is MNHNS and CDR2 is SASEGT in the germline V gene. Trimming shortened V by 7 bases and J by 1 base, and 17 bases separated the two germline ends. This CDR3 region has 16 residues. The CDR3 spells CASTSEGWGSYNEQFF. The CDR3 region has the DNA TGTGCCAGCACTTCTGAGGGGTGGGGATCCTACAATGAGCAGTTCTTC.

The rearrangement uses TRBV12-3 or TRBV12-4 and TRBJ2-5; D call uncertain. This CDR3 has 12 amino acids. The V gene lost 7 bases and the J gene lost 4 bases, with 10 bases spanning the gap. The CDR3 spells CASIGEAETQYF. The CDR3 region has the DNA TGTGCCAGCATCGGAGAGGCAGAGACCCAGTACTTC.

This clonotype came up a few times. The chain carries TRBV12-3 or TRBV12-4 and TRBJ2-3; 9 nucleotides agree with TRBD2. The CDR3 covers 16 residues. Unmatched junction bases numbered 6, after V lost 3 bases and J lost 2 bases. CDR3 DNA: TGTGCCAGCAGTTTTTTTAGCGGGGGCGACACAGATACGCAGTATTTT. Translated, it gives CASSFFSGGDTDTQYF.

The chain uses TRBV20-1 and TRBJ1-4; maybe TRBD1 (5 bases). The CDR3 sequence is 14 residues long. Looked up from germline, CDR1 is DFQATT and CDR2 is SNEGSKA (reference sequence). The germline V and J ends were trimmed by 6 bases and 4 bases, with 15 bases remaining between them. The CDR3 DNA reads as TGCAGTGCAACCATTCCGACAGTTAATGAAAAACTGTTTTTT. This translates into CSATIPTVNEKLFF.

The gene calls are TRBV20-1 and TRBJ2-5; 13 nucleotides match TRBD2. CDR1 DFQATT and CDR2 SNEGSKA come from the germline V gene (reference sequence). V dropped 6 bases and J dropped 2; count of bases not matched to a gene: 15. This CDR3 contains 18 residues. The CDR3 here is CSALLAGGPFGPQETQYF. Written as DNA, the CDR3 is TGCAGTGCCCTACTAGCGGGAGGGCCGTTTGGGCCACAAGAGACCCAGTACTTC.

This clonotype has a handful of counts. V gene TRBV3-1 combines with J gene TRBJ2-5, with a tentative D call TRBD1 (5 bases). V lost 3 bases and J 2 bases, leaving 10 bases between the germline ends. There are 14 residues in the CDR3. Per the germline V gene, CDR1 is LGHDT and CDR2 is YNNKEL (reference sequence). Written as DNA, the CDR3 is TGTGCCAGCAGCCACGTGGACAATCAAGAGACCCAGTACTTC. This gives the protein CASSHVDNQETQYF.

J is TRBJ2-1 and V is TRBV20-1, with D possibly matching TRBD2 (5 bases). The better agreement between TRBJ2-7 and the DNA end casts doubt on the J call. The V gene's germline CDR1 is DFQATT and CDR2 SNEGSKA (reference sequence). The CDR3 is 15 amino acids. The CDR3 here is CSARSRASSYNEQYF. CDR3 bases: TGCAGTGCGAGGTCGCGGGCGAGCTCCTACAATGAGCAGTACTTC.